What follows are 24 T cell receptor beta chains derived from one specimen sequenced in a study of technical replicates of blood from a handful of donors. Produced via immunoSEQ multiplex PCR; TCRdb's table is partial and in-frame only. Found here are about 66,000 clones, 92% of them singletons; the top ten hold 0.3% to 0.4%. The sequenced material came from T cells isolated from PBMCs. The receptors derive from a human donor in good health.

The chain recombines TRBV4-2 with TRBJ2-2; 11 bases are shared with TRBD2. V was pared by 0 bases and J by 10 bases, with 10 bases of the junction left unmatched. CDR1 LGHNA and CDR2 YNFKEQ come from the germline V gene. The CDR3 totals 17 residues. The CDR3 protein is CASSQDLTSGRGLELFF. The CDR3, as DNA: TGTGCCAGCAGCCAAGATCTCACTAGCGGGAGAGGACTGGAGCTGTTTTTT.

This chain connects TRBV6-5 to TRBJ2-7, with D perhaps matching TRBD1 (6 bases). The CDR3 is 13 amino acids. V gave up 4 bases and J gave up 4 bases, with 11 bases separating them. Germline lookup yields CDR1 MNHEY and CDR2 SVGAGI. This CDR3 reads CASSSTGSYEQYF. The CDR3 DNA reads as TGTGCCAGCAGTTCAACAGGGTCTTACGAGCAGTACTTC.

V gene TRBV28 combines with J gene TRBJ2-7; D perhaps matches TRBD1 (6 bases). Looked up from germline, CDR1 is MDHEN and CDR2 is SYDVKM. The CDR3 totals 12 residues. Trimming cost V 8 bases and J 6 bases, with 14 bases left between them. In DNA, the CDR3 is TGTGCCAGCCGCACAGGGTTCGCCGAGCAGTACTTC. This encodes CASRTGFAEQYF.

This clone was recorded once. The chain combines TRBV19 with TRBJ2-1, with D hard to call. CDR3 size: 17 residues. The germline V and J ends were trimmed by 3 bases and 0 bases, with 15 bases remaining between them. From germline, CDR1 is LNHDA and CDR2 SQIVND (reference sequence). The chain's CDR3 is CASSMITGEPSYNEQFF. Written as DNA, the CDR3 is TGTGCCAGTAGTATGATTACCGGTGAGCCCTCCTACAATGAGCAGTTCTTC.

The CDR3 loop is CASSLGLRLYTGELFF. DNA for the CDR3: TGTGCCAGTAGTTTAGGTTTGCGACTTTACACCGGGGAGCTGTTTTTT. This chain links TRBV19 with TRBJ2-2; D remains unclear. Trimming removed 5 bases from V and 3 bases from J, with 16 bases in between. Germline V gene sequence: CDR1 LNHDA, CDR2 SQIVND (reference sequence). This CDR3 is 16 amino acids long.

The CDR3 DNA is TGTGCCAGCAGACAAGGGGATCGAGAGACCCAGTACTTC. Translating it yields CASRQGDRETQYF. V and J are TRBV7-8 and TRBJ2-5, with D tentatively TRBD1 (5 bases). In germline, CDR1 is SGHVS, CDR2 FQNEAQ. This CDR3 is 13 amino acids long. The V end lost 6 bases, the J end lost 4 bases, and 12 bases lay between the germline ends.

The V and J genes are TRBV28 and TRBJ2-7, with D possibly being TRBD1 (5 bases). CDR3 length equals 16 residues. Germline lookup yields CDR1 MDHEN and CDR2 SYDVKM. Between the trimmed V and J ends, which lost 6 bases and 5 bases, there was a span of 23 bases. The DNA of the CDR3 is TGTGCCAGCAGCCCACTTTGGGCAGGGCTTTTTAACGAGCAGTACTTC. Its protein product is CASSPLWAGLFNEQYF.

CDR3 region: CASSQTFDSLSGNTIYF. The DNA for the CDR3 is TGTGCCAGCTCACAGACTTTCGACAGCCTCTCTGGAAACACCATATATTTT. J is TRBJ1-3 and V is TRBV18, with D possibly matching TRBD1 (5 bases). Germline lookup yields CDR1 KGHSH and CDR2 LQKENI. The ends were cut back, 4 bases at V and 0 bases at J, with 16 bases in the middle. The CDR3 runs 17 residues.

The V and J genes are TRBV5-6 and TRBJ2-3; TRBD2 is a possible D gene (5 bases). Trimming took 0 bases from V and 5 from J, leaving 10 bases between them. Germline lookup yields CDR1 SGHDT and CDR2 YYEEEE. This CDR3 region has 14 residues. CDR3 sequence: CASSLVLRGDTQYF. In DNA form, the CDR3 reads TGTGCCAGCAGCTTGGTTCTCCGGGGAGATACGCAGTATTTT.

The chain links TRBV6-4 to TRBJ2-3; 9 positions agree with TRBD2. V lost 3 bases to trimming and J lost 4 bases; unmatched junction nucleotides: 5. The CDR3 is 15 residues long. The germline V gene encodes CDR1 MRHNA and CDR2 SNTAGT. The CDR3 sequence is CASSENSGSADTQYF. The CDR3, as DNA: TGTGCCAGCAGTGAGAATAGCGGGAGTGCAGATACGCAGTATTTT.

The rearrangement uses TRBV19 and TRBJ2-7, with D possibly TRBD2 on 7 matching bases. Looked up from germline, CDR1 is LNHDA and CDR2 is SQIVND (reference sequence). V was pared by 3 bases and J by 2 bases, with 11 bases between. This CDR3 comprises 14 residues. In nucleotides, the CDR3 is TGTGCCAGTAGTATTGGGGGGGCCCCCTACGAGCAGTACTTC. It codes for CASSIGGAPYEQYF.

The chain is built from TRBV28 and TRBJ1-2, with 7 bases fitting TRBD1. The CDR3 runs to 14 residues. Germline CDR1 MDHEN, CDR2 SYDVKM. J was trimmed by 5 bases and V by 4 bases; bases with no gene match: 7. For the CDR3, the DNA is TGTGCCAGCAGTTGGCAGGGGGTCAGGTATGGCTACACCTTC. Its protein is CASSWQGVRYGYTF.

The J gene is TRBJ1-5, the V gene TRBV19, with unresolved D. The CDR3 spans 13 residues. Trimming left V 3 bases short and J 4 bases short, with 7 bases between. Germline V gives CDR1 LNHDA, CDR2 SQIVND (reference sequence). The CDR3 DNA is TGTGCCAGTAGTATGACACAAAATCAGCCCCAGCATTTT. Translating gives CASSMTQNQPQHF. The whole variable domain, filled in from reference TRBV19 and TRBJ1-5, reads DGGITQSPKYLFRKEGQNVTLSCEQNLNHDAMYWYRQDPGQGLRLIYYSQIVNDFQKGDIAEGYSVSREKKESFPLTVTSAQKNPTAFYLCASSMTQNQPQHFGDGTRLSIL.

A single count supports this clone. The chain recombines TRBV13 with TRBJ2-7; 13 bases align to TRBD2. This CDR3 has 17 residues. The junction had 7 bases not matched to a gene; V was cut back by 4 bases and J by 1 base. The germline CDR1 and CDR2 sequences are PRHDT and FYEKMQ (reference sequence). The DNA for the CDR3 is TGTGCCAGCAGCTCTGGACTAGCGGGAGCAGAATCCTACGAGCAGTACTTC. Its translation is CASSSGLAGAESYEQYF.

The rearrangement joins TRBV11-3 to TRBJ2-3, with a possible D match to TRBD2 (6 bases). The CDR3 sequence is 16 residues long. Germline values: CDR1 SGHNT, CDR2 YENEEA. Between the trimmed V and J ends, which lost 1 base and 5 bases, there was a span of 16 bases. The CDR3 bases are TGTGCCAGCAGCTTAGGGAATAGACTAGAGGGAGATACGCAGTATTTT. Its protein is CASSLGNRLEGDTQYF.

The V and J genes are TRBV6-5 and TRBJ1-1, with D possibly TRBD1 on 5 matching bases. CDR1 is MNHEY and CDR2 is SVGAGI in the germline V gene. The V gene lost 1 base and the J gene lost 4 bases, with 16 bases spanning the gap. The CDR3 has 16 amino acids. The CDR3 DNA sequence: TGTGCCAGCAGTTACTACAACTGGGGGGTGGTCACTGAAGCTTTCTTT. Amino acid sequence: CASSYYNWGVVTEAFF.

The chain has TRBV5-1 and TRBJ2-1; 9 bases agree with TRBD1. Germline-derived CDR1 and CDR2 are SGHRS and YFSETQ. Germline trimming cut 6 bases from V and 0 bases from J; bases unmatched to any gene: 10. The CDR3 is 17 amino acids. The CDR3 coding sequence is TGCGCCAGCACCTATACAGGGGGCGAAGTCTCCTACAATGAGCAGTTCTTC. Amino acid sequence: CASTYTGGEVSYNEQFF.

The genes are TRBV7-6 and TRBJ2-1; 8 bases map to TRBD2. Germline V gives CDR1 SGHVS, CDR2 FNYEAQ. This CDR3 has 15 amino acids. V lost 1 base to trimming and J lost 8 bases; unmatched junction nucleotides: 7. CDR3 sequence (DNA): TGTGCCAGCAGCTTAGGCGCGGGAGGAATCGATGAGCAGTTCTTC. This sequence encodes CASSLGAGGIDEQFF.

CDR3 protein: CASSPLAGQDTEAFF. Here the CDR3 DNA reads TGTGCCAGCTCACCTCTCGCAGGGCAGGACACTGAAGCTTTCTTT. The rearrangement links TRBV18 to TRBJ1-1, with D tentatively TRBD1 (5 bases). CDR3 length equals 15 residues. The V end was cut by 3 bases, the J end by 3 bases, with 14 bases between. Germline CDR1 and CDR2: KGHSH and LQKENI.

This rearrangement joins TRBV27 to TRBJ1-2; 9 bases are shared with TRBD1. Germline V lookup: CDR1 MNHEY, CDR2 SMNVEV (reference sequence). V trimming: 0 bases; J trimming: 2 bases; junction bases outside the gene matches: 1. The CDR3 totals 15 residues. CDR3: CASSLSGTGNYGYTF. CDR3 DNA sequence: TGTGCCAGCAGTTTATCCGGGACAGGGAACTATGGCTACACCTTC.

V usage is TRBV11-2 and J usage is TRBJ1-3; TRBD1 agrees at 7 bases. Germline loops: CDR1 SGHAT, CDR2 FQNNGV. The ends lost 5 bases at V and 0 bases at J; junction bases unmatched: 4. The CDR3 totals 15 residues. Here the CDR3 reads CASSRDRASGNTIYF. Written as DNA, the CDR3 is TGTGCCAGCAGCCGTGACAGGGCCTCTGGAAACACCATATATTTT.

The V call is TRBV5-1, the J call TRBJ2-7, with TRBD2 identical over 8 bases. Germline V gene sequence: CDR1 SGHRS, CDR2 YFSETQ. Germline trimming cut 4 bases from V and 5 bases from J; bases unmatched to any gene: 11. The CDR3 is 15 amino acids. This CDR3 reads CASSLRSGGPHEQYF. CDR3 bases: TGCGCCAGCAGCCTACGTTCGGGAGGGCCCCACGAGCAGTACTTC.

CDR3 DNA: TGTGCCAGCAGCCCACTACAGGGGAACACTGAAGCTTTCTTT. It is translated as CASSPLQGNTEAFF. V gene TRBV11-2 combines with J gene TRBJ1-1; D may be TRBD1 (6 bases). The CDR3 spans 14 residues. CDR1 and CDR2 from the germline V gene are SGHAT and FQNNGV. Trimming left V 5 bases short and J 1 base short, with 11 bases between.

The chain joins TRBV9 to TRBJ2-7; D possibly corresponds to TRBD2 (5 bases). The CDR3 runs 14 residues. V was pared by 0 bases and J by 3 bases, with 10 bases between. Germline V gene sequence: CDR1 SGDLS, CDR2 YYNGEE. This CDR3 reads CASSVATGIYEQYF. The CDR3 bases are TGTGCCAGCAGCGTAGCTACCGGGATCTACGAGCAGTACTTC.